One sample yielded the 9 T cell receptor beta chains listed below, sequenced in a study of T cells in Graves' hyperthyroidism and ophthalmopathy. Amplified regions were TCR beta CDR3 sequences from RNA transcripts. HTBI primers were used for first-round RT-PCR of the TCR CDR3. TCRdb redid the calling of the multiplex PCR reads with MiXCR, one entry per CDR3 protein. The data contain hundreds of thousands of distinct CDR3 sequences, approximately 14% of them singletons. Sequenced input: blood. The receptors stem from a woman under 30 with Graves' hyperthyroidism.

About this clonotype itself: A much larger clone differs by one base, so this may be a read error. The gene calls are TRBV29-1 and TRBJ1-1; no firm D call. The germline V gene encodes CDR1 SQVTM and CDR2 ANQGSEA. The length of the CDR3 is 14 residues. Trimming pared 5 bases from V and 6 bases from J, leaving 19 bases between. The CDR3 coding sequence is TGCAGCGTTCCAAGGCCAGGACGGAGAGCTGAAGCTTTCTTT. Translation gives CSVPRPGRRAEAFF.

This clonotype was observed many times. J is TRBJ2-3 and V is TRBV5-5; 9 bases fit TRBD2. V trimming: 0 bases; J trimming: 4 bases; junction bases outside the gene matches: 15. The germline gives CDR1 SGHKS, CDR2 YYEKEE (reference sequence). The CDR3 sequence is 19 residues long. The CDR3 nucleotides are TGTGCCAGCAGCTTGGTGTGGCGGGGGGGCCAAGTCATGCCAGATACGCAGTATTTT. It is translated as CASSLVWRGGQVMPDTQYF.

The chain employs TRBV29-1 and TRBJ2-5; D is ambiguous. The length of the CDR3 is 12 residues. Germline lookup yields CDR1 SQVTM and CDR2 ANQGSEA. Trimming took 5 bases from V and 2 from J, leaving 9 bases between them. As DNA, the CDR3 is TGCAGCGTTTCACTGGGACAAGAGACCCAGTACTTC. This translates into CSVSLGQETQYF.

This chain's CDR3 is CASSHDREINQPQHF. In DNA form, the CDR3 reads TGTGCCAGCAGCCACGACAGGGAAATCAATCAGCCCCAGCATTTT. This sequence joins TRBV6-1 and TRBJ1-5, with 7 bases lining up with TRBD1. CDR3 length: 15 amino acids. In germline, CDR1 is MNHNS, CDR2 SASEGT. V dropped 6 bases and J dropped 3; count of bases not matched to a gene: 8.

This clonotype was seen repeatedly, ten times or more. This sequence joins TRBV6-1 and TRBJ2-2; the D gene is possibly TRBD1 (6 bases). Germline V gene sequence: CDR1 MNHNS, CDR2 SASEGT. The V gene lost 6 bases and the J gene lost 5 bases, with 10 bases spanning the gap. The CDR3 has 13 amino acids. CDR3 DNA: TGTGCCAGCAGAGTAGGGGGAACCGGGGAGCTGTTTTTT. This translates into CASRVGGTGELFF.

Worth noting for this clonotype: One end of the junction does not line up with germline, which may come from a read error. CDR3 sequence reads: CASSIPLGGRGKPLNTEASF. The CDR3 DNA reads as TGTGCTAGCAGCATACCCTTAGGGGGCAGGGGCAAACCCCTGAACACTGAAGCTTCCTTT. The J gene is TRBJ1-1, the V gene TRBV7-7; 7 nucleotides agree with TRBD1. Germline CDR1 SSHAT, CDR2 FNYEAQ (reference sequence). This CDR3 is 20 amino acids long.

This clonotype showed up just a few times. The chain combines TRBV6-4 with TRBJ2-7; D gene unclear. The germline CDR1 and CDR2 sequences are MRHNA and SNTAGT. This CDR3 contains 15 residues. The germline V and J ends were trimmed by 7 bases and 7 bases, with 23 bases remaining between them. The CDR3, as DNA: TGTGCCAGCAAGTTTAGCTTCCTCCCCAGTGGTGAGCAGTACTTC. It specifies CASKFSFLPSGEQYF.

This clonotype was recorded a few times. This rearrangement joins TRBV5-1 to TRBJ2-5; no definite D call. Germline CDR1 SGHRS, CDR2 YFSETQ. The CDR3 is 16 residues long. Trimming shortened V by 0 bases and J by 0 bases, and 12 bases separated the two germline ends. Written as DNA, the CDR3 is TGCGCCAGCAGCTTGGTTGAGAACCCGTACCAAGAGACCCAGTACTTC. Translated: CASSLVENPYQETQYF. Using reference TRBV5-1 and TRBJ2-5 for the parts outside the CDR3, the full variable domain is KAGVTQTPRYLIKTRGQQVTLSCSPISGHRSVSWYQQTPGQGLQFLFEYFSETQRNKGNFPGRFSGRQFSNSRSEMNVSTLELGDSALYLCASSLVENPYQETQYFGPGTRLLVL.

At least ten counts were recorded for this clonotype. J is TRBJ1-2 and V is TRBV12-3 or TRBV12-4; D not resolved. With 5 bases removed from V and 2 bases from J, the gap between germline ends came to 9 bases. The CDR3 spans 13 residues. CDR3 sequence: CASSQHSNYGYTF. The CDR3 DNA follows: TGTGCCAGCAGTCAACACTCCAACTATGGCTACACCTTC.